The 10 T cell receptor beta chains listed next were all sequenced from one sample in a study of T cell repertoires in cytomegalovirus infection. Their antigens remain unidentified. TCRdb called the reads again in MiXCR, with one record for every CDR3 protein. The table includes hundreds of thousands of distinct CDR3 sequences, around 35% detected once. Sequencing used cultured PBMCs, obtained from culture after CMV antigen stimulation. These receptors originate from a human donor in good health (CMV status not recorded). Some clones in this sample may be carry-over from other donors' samples.

The gene calls are TRBV9 and TRBJ2-2, with D tentatively TRBD2 (7 bases). Per the germline V gene, CDR1 is SGDLS and CDR2 is YYNGEE. Trimming stripped 4 bases from V and 3 bases from J, with 16 bases between. The CDR3 contains 16 residues. In DNA form, the CDR3 reads TGTGCCAGCAGCTCGAGGGGGGGGCCTTACACCGGGGAGCTGTTTTTT. It is translated as CASSSRGGPYTGELFF.

In its sample, this clonotype was seen a few times. V and J are TRBV7-2 and TRBJ2-4; 7 bases agree with TRBD1. The CDR3 runs to 14 residues. Germline lookup yields CDR1 SGHTA and CDR2 FQGNSA. The ends lost 4 bases at V and 7 bases at J; junction bases unmatched: 7. As DNA, the CDR3 is TGTGCCAGCAGCTCCTCCGGGACAGATAACATTCAGTACTTC. Residues: CASSSSGTDNIQYF.

The chain joins TRBV28 to TRBJ2-1, with 11 nucleotides matching TRBD1. J gave up 7 bases and V 2 bases, and 10 bases lay outside the gene matches. The CDR3 totals 17 residues. Per germline, CDR1 MDHEN and CDR2 SYDVKM. The CDR3 coding sequence is TGTGCCAGCAGTTTAGACGGTGGACAGGGGGCTAGGAATGAGCAGTTCTTC. Translation gives CASSLDGGQGARNEQFF.

This clonotype appeared many times. The chain has TRBV7-9 and TRBJ2-5; 9 bases are a match to TRBD1. The V gene end was trimmed by 5 bases and the J gene end by 5 bases; junction bases not matched to a gene: 9. Germline lookup yields CDR1 SEHNR and CDR2 FQNEAQ (reference sequence). This CDR3 has 15 amino acids. This chain's CDR3 is CASSTRTGAQETQYF. The DNA for the CDR3 is TGTGCCAGCAGCACCCGGACAGGGGCGCAGGAGACCCAGTACTTC.

This clonotype has at least ten counts. This rearrangement joins TRBV3-1 to TRBJ2-1; D ambiguous. Germline CDR1 and CDR2: LGHDT and YNNKEL (reference sequence). CDR3 length: 13 amino acids. V was cut by 1 base and J by 4 bases, with 5 bases left in between. The CDR3 loop reads CASSQATYNEQFF. CDR3 nucleotides: TGTGCCAGCAGCCAAGCAACATACAATGAGCAGTTCTTC.

This clonotype occurred a few times. Relative to the germline gene, one junction end is altered; a read error may explain this. V gene TRBV6-5 combines with J gene TRBJ1-2, with D uncertain. The CDR3 covers 10 residues. Per the germline V gene, CDR1 is MNHEY and CDR2 is SVGAGI. For the CDR3, the DNA is TGCGTCGGGCAACTCTATGGCTACACCTTC. Its translation is CVGQLYGYTF.

The CDR3 DNA reads TGTGCCAGCAGCCAAGAATCGGGCGACGAAGCTTTCTTT. It codes for CASSQESGDEAFF. This rearrangement joins TRBV3-1 to TRBJ1-1, with D unresolved. V gave up 0 bases and J gave up 8 bases, with 10 bases separating them. The CDR3 spans 13 residues. CDR1 is LGHDT, CDR2 YNNKEL, per germline (reference sequence).

This clonotype was detected a few times. The CDR3 here is CASSPWGEKLFF. The CDR3 region has the DNA TGTGCCAGCAGTCCTTGGGGGGAAAAACTGTTTTTT. The chain is built from TRBV2 and TRBJ1-4, with a tentative D call TRBD1 (5 bases). The CDR3 spans 12 residues. Trimming took 5 bases from V and 8 from J, leaving 9 bases between them. From germline, CDR1 is SNHLY and CDR2 FYNNEI.

The gene calls are TRBV7-6 and TRBJ2-7; D is unresolved. Germline CDR1 and CDR2: SGHVS and FNYEAQ. CDR3 length: 13 amino acids. Trimming removed 3 bases from V and 2 bases from J, with 8 bases in between. The CDR3 sequence is CASSFQEAYEQYF. In nucleotides, the CDR3 is TGTGCCAGCAGCTTTCAGGAAGCCTACGAGCAGTACTTC.

The sample holds a few counts of this clonotype. This rearrangement joins TRBV20-1 to TRBJ2-4; D might be TRBD1 or TRBD2, each matching 5 bases. From germline, CDR1 is DFQATT and CDR2 SNEGSKA (reference sequence). Trimming pared 3 bases from V and 6 bases from J, leaving 6 bases between. CDR3 length: 11 residues. The CDR3 is CSASGTNIQYF. CDR3 DNA sequence: TGCAGTGCTAGCGGGACAAACATTCAGTACTTC.